Listed here are 28 T cell receptor beta chains from one sample, sequenced in a study of T cells in Graves' hyperthyroidism and ophthalmopathy. There were TCR beta CDR3 regions amplified from RNA transcripts. The TCR CDR3 was amplified in a first-round RT-PCR using the HTBI primer set. TCRdb recomputed calls from the multiplex PCR reads with MiXCR, one row per CDR3 protein. Here the sample spans some 550,000 distinct CDR3 sequences, less than 25% being singletons. Sequenced input: blood. Receptors originate from a man younger than 35 with Graves' hyperthyroidism.

The rearrangement links TRBV30 to TRBJ2-5; the D is unclear. V was shortened by 0 bases and J by 3 bases, with 17 bases between the two germline ends. Germline V gene lookup returns CDR1 GTSNPN and CDR2 SVGIG (reference sequence). The CDR3 sequence is 16 residues long. The CDR3 sequence is CAWSVRVGKSEETQYF. In nucleotides, the CDR3 is TGTGCCTGGAGTGTACGGGTAGGCAAATCCGAAGAGACCCAGTACTTC.

About this clonotype: An end of the junction does not agree with germline; a read error may underlie this. This chain joins TRBV12-3 or TRBV12-4 and TRBJ1-1; 7 positions agree with TRBD1. This CDR3 comprises 14 residues. Written as DNA, the CDR3 is TGTGCCAGCGGTTTCTCCACAGGGGAGGCTGAAGCTTTCTTT. Amino acid sequence: CASGFSTGEAEAFF.

The chain has TRBV30 and TRBJ1-5, with TRBD1 as a possible D gene (6 bases). Germline-derived CDR1 and CDR2 are GTSNPN and SVGIG (reference sequence). V lost 2 bases to trimming and J lost 2 bases, with 7 bases between them. The CDR3 is made up of 13 amino acids. The CDR3 region is CAWSRTGNQPQHF. The CDR3 nucleotides read TGTGCCTGGAGTCGGACAGGCAATCAGCCCCAGCATTTT.

This clonotype appeared a few times. The chain carries TRBV4-1 and TRBJ1-5; D not certain. This CDR3 region has 14 residues. Per germline, CDR1 MGHRA and CDR2 YSYEKL. Trimming took 4 bases from V and 5 from J, leaving 12 bases between them. CDR3 amino acids: CASSPLKLDQPQHF. CDR3 sequence (DNA): TGCGCCAGCAGCCCCCTCAAATTGGATCAGCCCCAGCATTTT.

At least ten counts were recorded for this clonotype. J is TRBJ1-5 and V is TRBV27; no firm D call. Germline V CDR1 and CDR2: MNHEY, SMNVEV (reference sequence). The CDR3 covers 15 residues. The V end lost 2 bases, the J end lost 0 bases, and 8 bases lay between the germline ends. The CDR3 region has the DNA TGTGCCAGCAGTTTAACATTGGGTAGCAATCAGCCCCAGCATTTT. Translation: CASSLTLGSNQPQHF.

At least ten counts were recorded for this clonotype. The rearrangement joins TRBV12-3 or TRBV12-4 to TRBJ1-1, with D hard to call. The CDR3 sequence is 11 residues long. Trimming took 5 bases from V and 4 from J, leaving 5 bases between them. The CDR3 sequence: CASSGPTEAFF. The CDR3 DNA follows: TGTGCCAGCAGTGGTCCCACTGAAGCTTTCTTT.

This clonotype was observed a handful of times. The chain is built from TRBV15 and TRBJ1-1; TRBD1 is a possible D gene (5 bases). The V gene's germline CDR1 is LNHNV and CDR2 YYDKDF (reference sequence). This CDR3 comprises 15 residues. Trimming pared 6 bases from V and 1 base from J, leaving 15 bases between. The CDR3 nucleotides are TGTGCCACCAGTCCTATGGGGCGGCAGAACACTGAAGCTTTCTTT. Translated: CATSPMGRQNTEAFF.

There are many counts of this clonotype. The rearrangement joins TRBV2 to TRBJ1-1; 7 positions match TRBD1. CDR3 size: 14 residues. Per the germline V gene, CDR1 is SNHLY and CDR2 is FYNNEI. Unmatched junction bases numbered 4, after V lost 5 bases and J lost 1 base. The CDR3 protein is CASSNRDRNTEAFF. DNA of the CDR3: TGTGCCAGCAGTAACCGGGACAGGAACACTGAAGCTTTCTTT.

The chain links TRBV6-2 or TRBV6-3 to TRBJ2-7; 10 positions match TRBD2. This CDR3 is 17 amino acids long. V shed 6 bases and J 1 base; nucleotides not matched to a gene: 12. Germline loops: CDR1 MNHEY, CDR2 SVGEGT. The CDR3 reads CASSPYGGLARSYEQYF. CDR3 DNA: TGTGCCAGCAGCCCATATGGGGGACTAGCGAGGTCCTACGAGCAGTACTTC.

A note on this clonotype: Being one base from a much bigger clone, this may be a read error. The chain recombines TRBV5-4 with TRBJ2-5; 8 nucleotides match TRBD1. V shed 4 bases and J 9 bases; nucleotides not matched to a gene: 11. Germline V CDR1 and CDR2: SGHNT, YYREEE (reference sequence). The CDR3 totals 14 residues. CDR3 region: CASSKTGAVEAQYF. CDR3 DNA: TGTGCCAGCAGCAAGACAGGGGCGGTGGAGGCCCAGTACTTC.

This clonotype was detected a few times. CDR3 coding DNA: TGCAGCGTTGAAGATCTGGGCAGGGGGCCCCGGGGAGTGTTCGAGCAGTACTTC. It is translated as CSVEDLGRGPRGVFEQYF. The gene calls are TRBV29-1 and TRBJ2-7; 8 bases are shared with TRBD1. CDR1 and CDR2 (germline): SQVTM, ANQGSEA. CDR3 length: 18 residues. The junction had 19 bases not matched to a gene; V was cut back by 0 bases and J by 6 bases.

This clonotype has at least ten counts. The chain joins TRBV12-3 or TRBV12-4 to TRBJ1-1; no definite D call. CDR3 size: 14 residues. Trimming removed 6 bases at V and 3 bases at J, with 14 bases between. Here the CDR3 DNA reads TGTGCCAGCAGCGCCGGGTCCTGGGACACTGAAGCTTTCTTT. It yields the protein CASSAGSWDTEAFF.

The chain employs TRBV12-3 or TRBV12-4 and TRBJ2-7, with 7 positions matching TRBD2. The CDR3 spans 15 residues. V shed 6 bases and J 4 bases; nucleotides not matched to a gene: 12. The CDR3 nucleotides read TGTGCCAGCAGCCGAGGGGTGTCTAGCGGATACGAGCAGTACTTC. Encoded protein: CASSRGVSSGYEQYF.

This clonotype was detected ten times or more. This rearrangement joins TRBV24-1 to TRBJ2-2, with 10 bases aligning to TRBD1. Germline V lookup: CDR1 KGHDR, CDR2 SFDVKD. V lost 9 bases to trimming and J lost 7 bases; unmatched junction nucleotides: 4. The CDR3 extends over 13 amino acids. The chain's CDR3 is CATSTGGRGELFF. In DNA, the CDR3 is TGTGCCACCTCGACAGGGGGCCGCGGGGAGCTGTTTTTT.

This chain connects TRBV6-2 or TRBV6-3 to TRBJ1-1; no clear D gene. The CDR3 is 14 residues long. Germline values: CDR1 MNHEY, CDR2 SVGEGT. Deletions cut 5 bases from V and 7 bases from J, with 17 bases between. The CDR3 bases are TGTGCCAGCAGTCAACGGGGAGCAGTGGGTGAAGCTTTCTTT. Translation: CASSQRGAVGEAFF.

This clonotype appeared many times. This chain uses TRBV6-1 with TRBJ1-1; D not certain. CDR1 is MNHNS, CDR2 SASEGT, per germline. V lost 4 bases to trimming and J lost 1 base, with 7 bases between them. The CDR3 is 13 residues long. The CDR3 nucleotides are TGTGCCAGCAGTGTTCAGGAGAACACTGAAGCTTTCTTT. Protein product: CASSVQENTEAFF.

The chain combines TRBV5-1 with TRBJ2-5; tentatively, D is TRBD1 (6 bases). The germline V gene has CDR1 SGHRS and CDR2 YFSETQ. V lost 6 bases and J lost 2, with 17 bases in between. The CDR3 is made up of 15 amino acids. For the CDR3, the DNA is TGCGCCAGCACCCCCACTTCCGGGACACAAGAGACCCAGTACTTC. This sequence encodes CASTPTSGTQETQYF.

This clonotype was detected ten times or more. The CDR3 loop reads CAIAQGWDQPQHF. The CDR3 region has the DNA TGTGCCATTGCACAGGGGTGGGATCAGCCCCAGCATTTT. V is TRBV24-1 and J is TRBJ1-5; TRBD1 aligns across 7 bases. The CDR3 runs to 13 residues. Germline-derived CDR1 and CDR2 are KGHDR and SFDVKD. J lost 5 bases, V lost 11 bases, and 8 bases had no gene match.

J is TRBJ1-3 and V is TRBV2; 8 bases line up with TRBD1. The CDR3 spans 15 residues. J gave up 8 bases and V 3 bases, and 9 bases lay outside the gene matches. The germline V gene encodes CDR1 SNHLY and CDR2 FYNNEI. This CDR3 is CASSDGPGGIDTIYF. The CDR3 DNA is TGTGCCAGCAGTGACGGTCCAGGGGGCATCGACACCATATATTTT.

The CDR3 loop is CSARLLDGGTGNTIYF. The CDR3 DNA reads as TGCAGTGCTAGACTTCTTGACGGGGGGACTGGAAACACCATATATTTT. The genes are TRBV20-1 and TRBJ1-3, with D possibly TRBD1 on 5 matching bases. Germline lookup yields CDR1 DFQATT and CDR2 SNEGSKA (reference sequence). Trimming stripped 2 bases from V and 2 bases from J, with 16 bases between. This CDR3 has 16 amino acids.

The sample holds many counts of this clonotype. J is TRBJ2-7 and V is TRBV12-3 or TRBV12-4, with unresolved D. CDR3 size: 14 residues. The V end lost 6 bases, the J end lost 2 bases, and 14 bases lay between the germline ends. Here the CDR3 DNA reads TGTGCCAGCAGACCCACAGACCTGACCTACGAGCAGTACTTC. Translating it yields CASRPTDLTYEQYF.

Concerning this clonotype itself: A clone one base away is much larger, so this may be a read error. The CDR3 end shows no conserved phenylalanine or tryptophan, and so a read error is likely. This rearrangement joins TRBV20-1 to TRBJ1-2, with a possible D match to TRBD1 (5 bases). Per germline, CDR1 DFQATT and CDR2 SNEGSKA (reference sequence). The V and J ends lost 0 bases and 3 bases respectively, with 11 bases between them. The CDR3 extends over 14 amino acids. CDR3 sequence reads: CSARDGVGDYGYTY. In DNA, the CDR3 is TGCAGTGCTAGAGACGGGGTGGGGGACTATGGCTACACCTAC.

This clonotype has ten or more counts. The chain links TRBV19 to TRBJ1-2; tentatively, D is TRBD1 (6 bases). In germline, CDR1 is LNHDA, CDR2 SQIVND (reference sequence). The V gene lost 5 bases and the J gene lost 7 bases, with 11 bases spanning the gap. The CDR3 extends over 12 amino acids. In DNA form, the CDR3 reads TGTGCCAGTAGTCAGGGGAGTCTTGGCTACACCTTC. This gives the protein CASSQGSLGYTF.

The chain joins TRBV30 to TRBJ1-1; TRBD1 aligns across 8 bases. V shed 5 bases and J 4 bases; nucleotides not matched to a gene: 15. The CDR3 is 16 residues long. Per germline, CDR1 GTSNPN and CDR2 SVGIG (reference sequence). CDR3 sequence reads: CAWVPAGITGGTEAFF. Here the CDR3 DNA reads TGTGCCTGGGTACCGGCCGGGATCACAGGGGGCACTGAAGCTTTCTTT.

The rearrangement links TRBV6-5 to TRBJ1-1; tentative D call: TRBD1 (5 bases). V was shortened by 2 bases and J by 1 base, with 17 bases between the two germline ends. The CDR3 is 17 amino acids. Germline CDR1 MNHEY, CDR2 SVGAGI. CDR3 amino acids: CASSYGRGFLQNTEAFF. The CDR3 region has the DNA TGTGCCAGCAGTTACGGTAGGGGTTTTCTACAGAACACTGAAGCTTTCTTT.

This clonotype was detected ten times or more. This sequence joins TRBV12-3 or TRBV12-4 and TRBJ1-1; D remains unclear. The CDR3 sequence is 14 residues long. Trimming cost V 3 bases and J 3 bases, with 11 bases left between them. The chain's CDR3 is CASSLVGLDTEAFF. In nucleotides, the CDR3 is TGTGCCAGCAGTTTGGTAGGGCTCGACACTGAAGCTTTCTTT.

The rearrangement links TRBV6-1 to TRBJ1-1; D might be TRBD1 (6 bases). The germline CDR1 and CDR2 sequences are MNHNS and SASEGT. V lost 7 bases and J lost 4, with 19 bases in between. The CDR3 has 15 residues. Here the CDR3 reads CASTLEGGGGTEAFF. The CDR3 nucleotides are TGTGCCAGCACCCTCGAAGGGGGGGGAGGCACTGAAGCTTTCTTT.

The gene calls are TRBV19 and TRBJ1-5; D is perhaps TRBD1 (5 bases). CDR1 is LNHDA, CDR2 SQIVND, per germline (reference sequence). The CDR3 contains 15 residues. V dropped 4 bases and J dropped 0 bases, with 10 bases sitting between them. The CDR3 nucleotides are TGTGCCAGTAGTACCGGGGGTACTAGCAATCAGCCCCAGCATTTT. This translates into CASSTGGTSNQPQHF. The entire variable domain, with the rest obtained from reference TRBV19 and TRBJ1-5, is as follows: DGGITQSPKYLFRKEGQNVTLSCEQNLNHDAMYWYRQDPGQGLRLIYYSQIVNDFQKGDIAEGYSVSREKKESFPLTVTSAQKNPTAFYLCASSTGGTSNQPQHFGDGTRLSIL.